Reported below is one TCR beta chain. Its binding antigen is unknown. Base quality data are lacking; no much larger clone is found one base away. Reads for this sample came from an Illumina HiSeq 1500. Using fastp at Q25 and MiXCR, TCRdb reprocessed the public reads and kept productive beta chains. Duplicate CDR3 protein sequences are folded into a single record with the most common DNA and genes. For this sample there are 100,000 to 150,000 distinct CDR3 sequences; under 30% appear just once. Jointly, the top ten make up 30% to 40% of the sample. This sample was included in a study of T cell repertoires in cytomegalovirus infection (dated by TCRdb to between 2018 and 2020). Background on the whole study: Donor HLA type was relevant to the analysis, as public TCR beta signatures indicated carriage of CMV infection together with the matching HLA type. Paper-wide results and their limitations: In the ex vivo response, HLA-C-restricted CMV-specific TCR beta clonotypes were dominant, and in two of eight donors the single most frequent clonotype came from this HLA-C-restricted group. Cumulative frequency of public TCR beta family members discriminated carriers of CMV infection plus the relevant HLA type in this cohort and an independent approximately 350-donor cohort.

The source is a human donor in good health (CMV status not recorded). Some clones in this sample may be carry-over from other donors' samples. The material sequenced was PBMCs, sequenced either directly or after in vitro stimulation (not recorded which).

The base sequence is TGTGCCAGCAGCTTAGTAGGGGAGACTGAAGCTTTCTTT. This gives the protein CASSLVGETEAFF. The chain is made from TRBV7-9 and TRBJ1-1; TRBD1 is a weak D gene call, 5 bases matching. Per the germline V gene (reference sequence), SEHNR is the CDR1 and FQNEAQ is the CDR2. A distance of 8 bases separates the germline ends of V and J, which lose 1 base and 5 bases respectively. Reading from cysteine to phenylalanine, the CDR3 counts 13 amino acids. Kept here is only the CDR3 DNA, which spans 39 bases and is read in frame from base 1.